The clone carrying this T cell receptor beta chain was counted between two and nine times. This sample stems from a study of blood T cells in healthy people across ages. Overall study context: About one barcoded TCR beta cDNA was captured per two T cells.

Deletions cut 0 bases from V and 6 bases from J, with 22 bases between. The CDR3 has 17 residues. The germline CDR1 and CDR2 sequences are DFQATT and SNEGSKA (reference sequence). It was with a sample-barcoded 5' primer and a J-beta primer mix that a second PCR of about 6 to 11 cycles was run. TCRdb independently ran MiXCR on the 5' RACE reads; one entry per CDR3 protein. Found here are over 750,000 distinct CDR3 sequences, around 25% of them singletons; the top ten hold roughly 9%. This same sample was also part of a study on T cells of mothers and their children.

This rearrangement joins TRBV20-1 to TRBJ2-3; the D gene is possibly TRBD2 (5 bases). This sequence was found in a boy between 10 and 17 years old in good health. Material for sequencing was blood. The CDR3 DNA reads as TGCAGTGCTAGAGATTTCCCGGGCACCACCACGGGGGATACGCAGTATTTT. As protein: CSARDFPGTTTGDTQYF.